This TCR beta chain was profiled in a study of cytomegalovirus exposure and HLA in healthy donors. Note on this clone: Its target is not known.

General study results and limits: A previous analysis found most TCR beta V segments productive roughly 87% or roughly 30% of the time. A later analysis reportedly found fewer N-insertions in an Asian-associated ancestry cluster than the roughly 680-donor mean. Most TCR sequences proved rare, with some public TCRs found in many donors.

13 Jbeta primers and 60 Vbeta primers were used for the PCR. Per the authors' pipeline: In a later analysis, 75 million to 85 million unique TCR beta chains included roughly 11 million shared by two or more donors. Sequencing was performed with immunoSEQ multiplex PCR; in TCRdb, only in-frame clones are kept and a portion is missing. V and J calls and clone size are given by that table; D and trimming were obtained from the DNA. The table lists about 120,000 clones, roughly 80% of them singletons. The sequenced material came from PBMCs. The clonotype was recovered from a man aged 50-60 years in good health and CMV-seronegative.

The CDR3 nucleotides read TGTGCCAGCAGTACACTTAGCGGGAGATCCCCCTACGAGCAGTACTTC. The encoded protein is CASSTLSGRSPYEQYF. This chain joins TRBV28 and TRBJ2-7, with 9 bases aligning to TRBD2. J was trimmed by 2 bases and V by 5 bases; bases with no gene match: 10. The germline V gene encodes CDR1 MDHEN and CDR2 SYDVKM. This CDR3 is built from 16 residues.